These T cell receptor beta chains were read from a single sample in a study of T cell clonotyping in hematopoietic cell transplantation. This table comes from immunoSEQ multiplex PCR, and its TCRdb copy is limited to in-frame clones, with some not included. The sample yields 17,000 or so clones, 70% to 75% seen once. Material for sequencing was peripheral blood mononuclear cells. The receptors derive from a woman aged 55-69 years in good health. Some clones in this sample may be carry-over from other donors' samples. The CDR3 runs from the conserved cysteine through the conserved F or W. Each record gives: V gene, J gene, clone size, D gene, CDR3 protein, CDR3 DNA. The D gene is left open where the match is weak. Where a row states a size, it is once, few, many or the class of an expanded clone; other rows omit it.

TRBV5-1	TRBJ2-7	.	.	CASSLGQASYEQYF	TGCGCCAGCAGCTTGGGACAGGCTTCCTACGAGCAGTACTTC
TRBV5-1	TRBJ2-7	.	.	CASSLVTGYEQYF	TGCGCCAGCAGCTTGGTCACGGGGTACGAGCAGTACTTC
TRBV30	TRBJ2-1	.	.	CAWSPGSSYNEQFF	TGTGCCTGGAGCCCGGGGAGCTCCTACAATGAGCAGTTCTTC
TRBV9	TRBJ1-1	.	.	CASSVVSRNTEAFF	TGTGCCAGCAGCGTAGTGTCGAGGAACACTGAAGCTTTCTTT
TRBV30	TRBJ1-5	few	.	CAWSDGAQPQHF	TGTGCCTGGAGCGACGGGGCTCAGCCCCAGCATTTT
TRBV5-1	TRBJ1-1	once	.	CASSSGLNTEAFF	TGCGCCAGCAGCTCGGGCTTGAACACTGAAGCTTTCTTT
TRBV19	TRBJ1-2	.	TRBD1	CAVGLGQGLHDYGYTF	TGTGCCGTGGGGCTGGGACAGGGCTTGCATGACTATGGCTACACCTTC
TRBV6-5	TRBJ2-7	few	TRBD1	CASTGGTGGSYEQYF	TGTGCCAGCACTGGGGGGACAGGGGGATCCTACGAGCAGTACTTC
TRBV2	TRBJ2-1	.	TRBD2	CASSEPSRLTGLAGGYEQFF	TGTGCCAGCAGTGAACCCTCTCGTCTAACGGGACTAGCGGGGGGTTATGAGCAGTTCTTC
TRBV9	TRBJ2-5	.	TRBD2	CASSALAGGAETQYF	TGTGCCAGCAGCGCTCTAGCGGGAGGGGCAGAGACCCAGTACTTC
TRBV29-1	TRBJ2-7	once	TRBD2	CSARLAGGIHEQYF	TGCAGCGCCCGACTAGCGGGAGGGATCCACGAGCAGTACTTC
TRBV30	TRBJ1-2	few	.	CAAYPYTF	TGTGCCGCGTACCCCTACACCTTC
TRBV6-5	TRBJ2-7	.	.	CASSYSGTVSYEQYF	TGTGCCAGCAGTTACTCTGGGACGGTCTCCTACGAGCAGTACTTC
TRBV5-4	TRBJ2-7	once	.	CASSETGKLNEQYF	TGTGCCAGCAGTGAGACAGGAAAACTAAACGAGCAGTACTTC
TRBV18	TRBJ1-2	.	TRBD1	CASSGDRGRYGYTF	TGTGCCAGCTCAGGGGACAGGGGGCGCTATGGCTACACCTTC
TRBV5-6	TRBJ2-7	.	.	CASSLIRVTEQYF	TGTGCCAGCAGCTTGATTAGGGTAACCGAGCAGTACTTC
TRBV7-2	TRBJ1-2	.	TRBD1	CASSSISGTGVGYTF	TGTGCCAGCAGCTCCATCTCCGGGACAGGTGTTGGCTACACCTTC
TRBV4-2	TRBJ2-1	.	.	CASSALGDEQFF	TGTGCCAGCAGCGCTCTGGGGGATGAGCAGTTCTTC
TRBV7-8	TRBJ1-5	once	.	CASSLVGTTNQPQHF	TGTGCCAGCAGCTTAGTAGGGACAACAAATCAGCCCCAGCATTTT
TRBV7-2	TRBJ1-5	.	.	CASSLVRNQPQHF	TGTGCCAGCAGCTTAGTGAGGAATCAGCCCCAGCATTTT
TRBV7-9	TRBJ1-4	few	TRBD1	CASSLTGTNEKLFF	TGTGCCAGCAGCTTGACAGGGACCAATGAAAAACTGTTTTTT
TRBV6-5	TRBJ1-1	few	.	CASSSLRNTEAFF	TGTGCCAGCAGTTCCCTCAGGAACACTGAAGCTTTCTTT
TRBV28	TRBJ1-5	.	TRBD1	CASSLRDRPNQPQHF	TGTGCCAGCAGTTTACGGGACAGACCTAATCAGCCCCAGCATTTT
TRBV28	TRBJ2-2	.	.	CASMYGVFTGELFF	TGTGCCAGCATGTACGGCGTTTTCACCGGGGAGCTGTTTTTT
TRBV30	TRBJ1-2	.	TRBD1	CAWRGDRSYGYTF	TGTGCCTGGAGGGGGGACAGGTCGTATGGCTACACCTTC
TRBV4-1	TRBJ1-2	.	TRBD1	CASSQNRGRGGYTF	TGCGCCAGCAGCCAAAACAGGGGGCGCGGTGGCTACACCTTC
TRBV14	TRBJ2-7	.	.	CASSLDREGEQYF	TGTGCCAGCAGCCTAGATAGGGAAGGCGAGCAGTACTTC
TRBV29-1	TRBJ2-7	.	TRBD2	CSVELAVTYEQYF	TGCAGCGTTGAACTAGCGGTAACCTACGAGCAGTACTTC
TRBV30	TRBJ2-7	.	.	CACSRMGDGAYEQYF	TGTGCCTGTTCCCGCATGGGGGACGGAGCCTACGAGCAGTACTTC
TRBV5-4	TRBJ2-5	.	TRBD2	CASSLAGLAGQETQYF	TGTGCCAGCAGCCTAGCCGGGCTAGCGGGGCAAGAGACCCAGTACTTC